This T cell receptor beta chain appears in the sequencing data of a study of shared clonotypes between healthy human individuals. This clone was counted ten times or more. What it recognizes is unknown. Study-level points and caveats: Relative to clonotypes present in all four donors, those not shared had lower generation probabilities.

At deep level, the assay was performed. Some clones are missing from TCRdb's copy, which holds only in-frame ones; the method was immunoSEQ multiplex PCR. The table lists about 1 million clones, about 75% of them singletons, with 1.4% in the top ten. Negatively enriched CD4+ T cells were divided by CD45RA into naive and memory. This sequence was found in a man younger than 35 in good health. Sequencing was carried out using memory CD4+ T cells sorted from blood. Subset reported: CD45RA-negative fraction.

The CDR3 DNA follows: TGTGCCACCCAGGAAGGGGGGCTCATGAACACTGAAGCTTTCTTT. The encoded protein is CATQEGGLMNTEAFF. The chain uses TRBV10-3 and TRBJ1-1; possible D gene TRBD1, 6 bases. The germline V gene encodes CDR1 ENHRY and CDR2 SYGVKD. The V and J ends lost 10 bases and 0 bases respectively, with 18 bases between them. This CDR3 region has 15 residues.